This T cell receptor (beta chain) is from a study of identical twins. Study results and caveats: Out-of-frame alpha sequences shared between twins exhibited an excess of low generation probability.

TCRdb processed the 5' RACE reads anew with MiXCR; each CDR3 protein has one entry. The repertoire consists of hundreds of thousands of distinct CDR3 sequences, with approximately 13% occurring once and the leading ten covering around 1.5%. This CDR3 has 21 residues. Trimming took 5 bases from V and 3 from J; bases not matched to a gene: 22. CDR1 is LGHNT, CDR2 FRNRAP, per germline. Healthy Caucasians provided all donations. This clonotype was observed a handful of times. As yet, its antigen is unknown. The same data also contributed to another study, on yellow fever vaccine responses in identical twins.

The material sequenced was PBMCs. The TCR was taken from a woman between 18 and 29 years old in good health. The chain recombines TRBV12-5 with TRBJ2-2; TRBD2 aligns across 9 bases. For the CDR3, the DNA is TGTGCTAGTGGTCCCCTCCCGTCTCTAGCGGGACCCCCCGAGGACACCGGGGAGCTGTTTTTT. Translation: CASGPLPSLAGPPEDTGELFF.